Described below is a single TCR beta chain sequence and its context. Per the study methods: Reference gene primer amplification gave nucleated cell count estimates. Libraries were prepared by immunoSEQ multiplex PCR; TCRdb keeps only in-frame clonotypes and omits some of them. For V, J and clone size, that table is used; D and trimming come from the DNA. The sample consists of almost 200,000 clones, about 89% of them appearing once. The sample is drawn from a study of blood T cell repertoires in COVID-19. The wider study: COVID-19 samples collected from the United States, Italy and Spain covered acute and convalescent phases.

Trimming shortened V by 0 bases and J by 7 bases, and 12 bases separated the two germline ends. In germline, CDR1 is MGHRA, CDR2 YSYEKL. CDR3 length: 14 amino acids. The sequenced sample was PBMCs or T cells enriched from blood (not recorded which). The gene calls are TRBV4-1 and TRBJ1-1; D is ambiguous. The receptor comes from a woman aged 18-29 years who had recovered from COVID-19. CDR3 sequence: CASSQDILPVEAFF. CDR3 nucleotide sequence: TGCGCCAGCAGCCAAGATATACTTCCGGTTGAAGCTTTCTTT.